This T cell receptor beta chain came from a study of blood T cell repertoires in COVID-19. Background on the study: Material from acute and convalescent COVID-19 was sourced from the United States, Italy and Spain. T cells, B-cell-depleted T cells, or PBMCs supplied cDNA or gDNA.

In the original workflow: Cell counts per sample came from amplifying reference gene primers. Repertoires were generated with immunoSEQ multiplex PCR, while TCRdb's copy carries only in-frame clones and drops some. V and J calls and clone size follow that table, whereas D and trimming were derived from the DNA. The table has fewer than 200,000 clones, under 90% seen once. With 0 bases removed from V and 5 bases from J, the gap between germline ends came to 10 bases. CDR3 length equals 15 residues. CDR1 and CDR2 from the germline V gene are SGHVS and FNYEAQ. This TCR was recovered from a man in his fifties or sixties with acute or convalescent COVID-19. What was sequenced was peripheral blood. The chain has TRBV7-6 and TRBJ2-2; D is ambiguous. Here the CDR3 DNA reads TGTGCCAGCAGCTTAGCCGTTCCTAAAACCGGGGAGCTGTTTTTT. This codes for CASSLAVPKTGELFF.